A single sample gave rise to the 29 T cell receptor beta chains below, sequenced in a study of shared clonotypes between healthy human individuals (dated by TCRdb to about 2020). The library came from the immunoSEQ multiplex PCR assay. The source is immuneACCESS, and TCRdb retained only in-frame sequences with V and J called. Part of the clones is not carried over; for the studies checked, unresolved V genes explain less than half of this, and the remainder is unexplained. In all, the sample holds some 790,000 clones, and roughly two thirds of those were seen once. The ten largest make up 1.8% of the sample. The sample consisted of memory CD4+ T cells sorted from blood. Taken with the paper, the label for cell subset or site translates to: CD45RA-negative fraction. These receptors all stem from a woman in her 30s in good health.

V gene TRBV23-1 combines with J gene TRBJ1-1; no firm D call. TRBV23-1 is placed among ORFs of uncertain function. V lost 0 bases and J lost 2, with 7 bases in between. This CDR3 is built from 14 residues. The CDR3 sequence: CASSQSESNTEAFF. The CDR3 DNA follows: TGCGCCAGCAGTCAATCAGAATCTAACACTGAAGCTTTCTTT.

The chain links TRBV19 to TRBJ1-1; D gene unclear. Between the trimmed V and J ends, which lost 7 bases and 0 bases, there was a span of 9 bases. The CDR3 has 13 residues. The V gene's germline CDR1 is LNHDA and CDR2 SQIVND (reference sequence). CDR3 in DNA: TGTGCCAGTAACCGGGAGATGAACACTGAAGCTTTCTTT. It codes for CASNREMNTEAFF.

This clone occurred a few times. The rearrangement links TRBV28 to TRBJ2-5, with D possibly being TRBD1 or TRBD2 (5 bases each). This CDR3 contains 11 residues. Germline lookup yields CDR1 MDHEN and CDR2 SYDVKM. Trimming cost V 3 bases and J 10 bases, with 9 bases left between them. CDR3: CASSFWGFQYF. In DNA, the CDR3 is TGTGCCAGCAGTTTTTGGGGGTTCCAGTACTTC.

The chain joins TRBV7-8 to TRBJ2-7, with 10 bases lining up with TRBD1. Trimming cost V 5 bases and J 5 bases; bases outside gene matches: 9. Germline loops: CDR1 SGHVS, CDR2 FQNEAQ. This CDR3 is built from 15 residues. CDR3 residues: CASSAKPGTGDEQYF. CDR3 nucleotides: TGTGCCAGCAGCGCCAAGCCCGGGACAGGGGACGAGCAGTACTTC.

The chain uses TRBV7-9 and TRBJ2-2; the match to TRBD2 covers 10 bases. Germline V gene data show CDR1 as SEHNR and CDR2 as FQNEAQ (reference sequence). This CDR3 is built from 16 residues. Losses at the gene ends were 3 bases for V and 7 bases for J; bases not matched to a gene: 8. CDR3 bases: TGTGCCAGCAGCTTCCTCGAGCGGGAGGGCGTCGGGGAGCTGTTTTTT. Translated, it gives CASSFLEREGVGELFF.

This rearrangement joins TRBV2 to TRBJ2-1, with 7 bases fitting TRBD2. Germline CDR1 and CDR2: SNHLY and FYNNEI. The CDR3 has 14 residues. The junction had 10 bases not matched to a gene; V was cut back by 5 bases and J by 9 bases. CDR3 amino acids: CASSWATSPAEQFF. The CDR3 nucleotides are TGTGCCAGCAGTTGGGCGACTAGCCCAGCTGAGCAGTTCTTC.

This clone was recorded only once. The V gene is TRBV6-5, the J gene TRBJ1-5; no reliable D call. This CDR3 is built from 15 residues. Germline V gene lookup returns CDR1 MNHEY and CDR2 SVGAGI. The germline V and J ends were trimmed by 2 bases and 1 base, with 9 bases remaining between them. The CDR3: CASSYGGGSNQPQHF. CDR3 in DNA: TGTGCCAGCAGTTACGGAGGCGGAAGCAATCAGCCCCAGCATTTT.

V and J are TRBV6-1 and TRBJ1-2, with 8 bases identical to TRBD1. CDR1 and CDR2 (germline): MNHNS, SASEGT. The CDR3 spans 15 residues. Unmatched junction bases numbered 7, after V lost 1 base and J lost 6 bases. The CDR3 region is CASSEVGHRGDGYTF. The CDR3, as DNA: TGTGCCAGCAGTGAAGTGGGACACAGGGGGGATGGCTACACCTTC.

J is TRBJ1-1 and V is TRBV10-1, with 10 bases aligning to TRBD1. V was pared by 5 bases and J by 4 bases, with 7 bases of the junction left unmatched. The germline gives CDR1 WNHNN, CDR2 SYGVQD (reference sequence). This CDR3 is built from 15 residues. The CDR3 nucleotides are TGCGCCAGCAGTCCGGGACAGGGGTTTGGCACTGAAGCTTTCTTT. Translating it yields CASSPGQGFGTEAFF.

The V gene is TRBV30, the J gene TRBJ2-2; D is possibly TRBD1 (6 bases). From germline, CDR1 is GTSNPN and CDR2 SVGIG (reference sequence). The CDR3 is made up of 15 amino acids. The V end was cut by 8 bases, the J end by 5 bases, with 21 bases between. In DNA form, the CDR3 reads TGTGCCCAATCGACAGGTAGTATTGGTACCGGGGAGCTGTTTTTT. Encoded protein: CAQSTGSIGTGELFF.

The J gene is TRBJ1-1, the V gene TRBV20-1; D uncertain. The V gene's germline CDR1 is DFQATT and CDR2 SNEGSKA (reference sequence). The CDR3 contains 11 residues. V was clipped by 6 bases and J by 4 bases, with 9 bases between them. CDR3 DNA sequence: TGCAGTGCCGAAGCGGGCACTGAAGCTTTCTTT. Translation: CSAEAGTEAFF.

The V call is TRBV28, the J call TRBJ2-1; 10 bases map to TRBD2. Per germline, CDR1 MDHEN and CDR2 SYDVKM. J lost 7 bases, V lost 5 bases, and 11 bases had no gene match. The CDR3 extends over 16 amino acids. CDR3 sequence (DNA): TGTGCCAGCAGTAGTCGCGGGCTAGCGGGAGCTAATGAGCAGTTCTTC. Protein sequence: CASSSRGLAGANEQFF.

CDR3: CASSLGTLNQPQHF. CDR3 in DNA: TGTGCCAGCAGCCTGGGGACACTCAATCAGCCCCAGCATTTT. This chain connects TRBV7-9 to TRBJ1-5, with a tentative D call TRBD1 (6 bases). Deletions cut 5 bases from V and 3 bases from J, with 11 bases between. Germline V CDR1 and CDR2: SEHNR, FQNEAQ (reference sequence). The CDR3 sequence is 14 residues long. Supplemented by reference TRBV7-9 and TRBJ1-5, the full variable domain reads DTGVSQNPRHKITKRGQNVTFRCDPISEHNRLYWYRQTLGQGPEFLTYFQNEAQLEKSRLLSDRFSAERPKGSFSTLEIQRTEQGDSAMYLCASSLGTLNQPQHFGDGTRLSIL.

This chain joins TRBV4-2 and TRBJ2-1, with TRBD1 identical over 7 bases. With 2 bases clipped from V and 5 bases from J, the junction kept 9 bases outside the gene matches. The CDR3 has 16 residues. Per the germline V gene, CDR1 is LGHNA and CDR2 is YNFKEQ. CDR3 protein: CASSQILGTENNEQFF. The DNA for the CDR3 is TGTGCCAGCAGCCAAATTCTCGGGACAGAAAACAATGAGCAGTTCTTC.

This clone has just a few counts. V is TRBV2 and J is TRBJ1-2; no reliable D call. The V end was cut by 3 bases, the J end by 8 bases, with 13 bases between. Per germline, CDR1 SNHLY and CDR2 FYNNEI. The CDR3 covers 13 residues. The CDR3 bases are TGTGCCAGCAGTGACGGTTGGCAGAGGGGCTACACCTTC. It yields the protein CASSDGWQRGYTF.

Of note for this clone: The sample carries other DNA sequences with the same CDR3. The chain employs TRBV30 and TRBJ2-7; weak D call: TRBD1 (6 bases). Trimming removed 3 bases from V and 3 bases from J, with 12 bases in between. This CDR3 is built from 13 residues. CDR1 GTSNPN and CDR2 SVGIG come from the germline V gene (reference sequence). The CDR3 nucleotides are TGTGCCTGGAGGCCGGGACACCTCTACGAGCAGTACTTC. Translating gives CAWRPGHLYEQYF. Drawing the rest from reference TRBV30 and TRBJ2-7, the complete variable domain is SQTIHQWPATLVQPVGSPLSLECTVEGTSNPNLYWYRQAAGRGLQLLFYSVGIGQISSEVPQNLSASRPQDRQFILSSKKLLLSDSGFYLCAWRPGHLYEQYFGPGTRLTVT.

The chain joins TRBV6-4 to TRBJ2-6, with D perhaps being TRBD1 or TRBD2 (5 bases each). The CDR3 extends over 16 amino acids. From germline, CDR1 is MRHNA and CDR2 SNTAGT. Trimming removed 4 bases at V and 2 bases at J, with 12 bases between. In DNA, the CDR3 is TGTGCCAGCAGTGTGGATTGGGGGACTGGGGCCAACGTCCTGACTTTC. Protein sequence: CASSVDWGTGANVLTF.

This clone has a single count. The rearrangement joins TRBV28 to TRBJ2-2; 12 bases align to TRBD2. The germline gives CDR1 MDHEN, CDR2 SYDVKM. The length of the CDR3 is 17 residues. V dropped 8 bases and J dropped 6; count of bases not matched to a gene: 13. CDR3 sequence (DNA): TGTGCCAGCGGATTGATTAGACTAGCGGGAGAATCCGGGGAGCTGTTTTTT. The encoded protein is CASGLIRLAGESGELFF.

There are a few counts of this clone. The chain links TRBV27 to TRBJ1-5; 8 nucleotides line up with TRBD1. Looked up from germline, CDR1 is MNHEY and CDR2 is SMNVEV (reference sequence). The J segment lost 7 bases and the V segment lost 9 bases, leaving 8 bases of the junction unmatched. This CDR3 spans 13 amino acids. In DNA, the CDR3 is TGTGCCAGTAGGACAGGGTTAGGACAGCCCCAGCATTTT. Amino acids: CASRTGLGQPQHF.

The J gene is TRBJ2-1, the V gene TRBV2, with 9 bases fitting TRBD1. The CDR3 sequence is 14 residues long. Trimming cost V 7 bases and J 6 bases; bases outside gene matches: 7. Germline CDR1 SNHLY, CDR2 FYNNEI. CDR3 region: CASKGQGYSNEQFF. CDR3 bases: TGTGCCAGCAAAGGACAGGGGTATTCCAATGAGCAGTTCTTC. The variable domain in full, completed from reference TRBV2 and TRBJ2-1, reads EPEVTQTPSHQVTQMGQEVILRCVPISNHLYFYWYRQILGQKVEFLVSFYNNEISEKSEIFDDQFSVERPDGSNFTLKIRSTKLEDSAMYFCASKGQGYSNEQFFGPGTRLTVL.

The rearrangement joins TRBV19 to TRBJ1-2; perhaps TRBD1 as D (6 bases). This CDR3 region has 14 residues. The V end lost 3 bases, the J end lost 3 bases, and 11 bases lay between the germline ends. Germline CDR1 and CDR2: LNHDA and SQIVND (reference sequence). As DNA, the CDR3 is TGTGCCAGTAGTATCGAGAACAGGGACTATGGCTACACCTTC. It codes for CASSIENRDYGYTF.

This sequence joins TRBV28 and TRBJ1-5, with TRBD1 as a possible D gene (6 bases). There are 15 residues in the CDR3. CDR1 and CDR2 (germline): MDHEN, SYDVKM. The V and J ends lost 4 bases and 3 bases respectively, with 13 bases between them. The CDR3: CASSSTTGNNQPQHF. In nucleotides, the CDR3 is TGTGCCAGCAGTTCCACGACAGGAAACAATCAGCCCCAGCATTTT.

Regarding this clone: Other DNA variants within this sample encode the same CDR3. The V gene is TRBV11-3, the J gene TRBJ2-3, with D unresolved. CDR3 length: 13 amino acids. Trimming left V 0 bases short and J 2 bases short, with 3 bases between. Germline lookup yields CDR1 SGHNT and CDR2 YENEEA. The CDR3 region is CASSLESTDTQYF. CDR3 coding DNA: TGTGCCAGCAGCTTAGAGTCCACAGATACGCAGTATTTT. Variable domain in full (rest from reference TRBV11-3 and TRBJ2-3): EAGVVQSPRYKIIEKKQPVAFWCNPISGHNTLYWYLQNLGQGPELLIRYENEEAVDDSQLPKDRFSAERLKGVDSTLKIQPAELGDSAVYLCASSLESTDTQYFGPGTRLTVL.

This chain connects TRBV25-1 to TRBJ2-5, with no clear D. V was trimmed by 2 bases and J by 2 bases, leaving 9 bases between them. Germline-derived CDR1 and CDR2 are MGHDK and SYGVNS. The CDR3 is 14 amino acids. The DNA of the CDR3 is TGTGCCAGCAGTGAACCCGTGCGTCAAGAGACCCAGTACTTC. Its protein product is CASSEPVRQETQYF.

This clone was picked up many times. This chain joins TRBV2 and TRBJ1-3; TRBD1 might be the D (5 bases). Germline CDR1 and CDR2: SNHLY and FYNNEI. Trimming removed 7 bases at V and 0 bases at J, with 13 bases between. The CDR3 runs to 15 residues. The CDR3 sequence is CASKTTVISGNTIYF. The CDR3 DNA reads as TGTGCCAGCAAAACGACAGTGATCTCTGGAAACACCATATATTTT. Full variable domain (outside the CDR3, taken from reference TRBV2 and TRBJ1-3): EPEVTQTPSHQVTQMGQEVILRCVPISNHLYFYWYRQILGQKVEFLVSFYNNEISEKSEIFDDQFSVERPDGSNFTLKIRSTKLEDSAMYFCASKTTVISGNTIYFGEGSWLTVV.

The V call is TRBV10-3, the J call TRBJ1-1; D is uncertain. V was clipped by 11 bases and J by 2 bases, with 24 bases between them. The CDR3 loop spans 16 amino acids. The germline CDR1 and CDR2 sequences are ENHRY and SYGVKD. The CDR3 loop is CASRSEARSGNTEAFF. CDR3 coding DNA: TGTGCCTCAAGGTCCGAGGCCCGGTCGGGAAACACTGAAGCTTTCTTT.

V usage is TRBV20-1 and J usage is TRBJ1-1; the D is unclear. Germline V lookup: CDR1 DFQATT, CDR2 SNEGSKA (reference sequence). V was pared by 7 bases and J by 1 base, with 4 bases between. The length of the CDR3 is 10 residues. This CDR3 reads CSVSNTEAFF. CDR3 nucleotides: TGCAGTGTGTCGAACACTGAAGCTTTCTTT.

CDR3 sequence (DNA): TGTGCCAGCAGTGCTGACAGGTCAGGTGGCTACACCTTC. Protein: CASSADRSGGYTF. V usage is TRBV2 and J usage is TRBJ1-2; possible D gene TRBD1, 6 bases. The V gene's germline CDR1 is SNHLY and CDR2 FYNNEI. CDR3 length: 13 amino acids. The germline V and J ends were trimmed by 4 bases and 7 bases, with 13 bases remaining between them.

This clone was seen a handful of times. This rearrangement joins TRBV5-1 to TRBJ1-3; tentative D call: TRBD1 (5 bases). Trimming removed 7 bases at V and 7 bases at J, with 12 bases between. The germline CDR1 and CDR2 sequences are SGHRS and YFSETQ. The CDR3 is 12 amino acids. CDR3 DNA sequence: TGCGCCAGCCGGGACCCGGGGAACACCATATATTTT. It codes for CASRDPGNTIYF.